Following are 12 T cell receptor beta chains from one sample sequenced in a study of blood T cell repertoires in COVID-19. Sequencing was performed with immunoSEQ multiplex PCR; in TCRdb, only in-frame clones are kept and a portion is missing. The profile covers about 320,000 clones, with 87% appearing a single time and approximately 5% taken by the ten largest. Material for sequencing was PBMCs or T cells enriched from blood (not recorded which). The receptor set was obtained from a woman in her twenties or thirties who had recovered from COVID-19.

The chain uses TRBV10-3 and TRBJ2-7; 9 nucleotides match TRBD1. Germline trimming cut 3 bases from V and 3 bases from J; bases unmatched to any gene: 9. This CDR3 is built from 16 residues. CDR1 is ENHRY and CDR2 is SYGVKD in the germline V gene. CDR3 nucleotides: TGTGCCATCAGTGACCCCCGACTGACAGGGGGCTACGAGCAGTACTTC. Its translation: CAISDPRLTGGYEQYF.

This chain links TRBV7-3 with TRBJ2-3, with 10 positions matching TRBD2. The germline V gene encodes CDR1 SGHTA and CDR2 FQGTGA. This CDR3 spans 15 amino acids. Trimming at V came to 5 bases and at J to 5 bases, leaving 7 bases not matched to a gene. The CDR3 DNA reads TGTGCCAGCAGCCGAAGCGGGGGGGCCGTAGATACGCAGTATTTT. This codes for CASSRSGGAVDTQYF. Looking up the rest from reference TRBV7-3 and TRBJ2-3 gives the full variable domain: GAGVSQTPSNKVTEKGKYVELRCDPISGHTALYWYRQSLGQGPEFLIYFQGTGAADDSGLPNDRFFAVRPEGSVSTLKIQRTERGDSAVYLCASSRSGGAVDTQYFGPGTRLTVL.

The chain couples TRBV9 to TRBJ1-3; 7 bases line up with TRBD1. V lost 3 bases to trimming and J lost 0 bases; unmatched junction nucleotides: 6. CDR3 length equals 16 residues. Germline V gene data show CDR1 as SGDLS and CDR2 as YYNGEE. The CDR3 loop reads CASSARDSPSGNTIYF. CDR3 nucleotide sequence: TGTGCCAGCAGCGCCCGGGACAGCCCCTCTGGAAACACCATATATTTT.

This chain connects TRBV5-1 to TRBJ1-4; TRBD1 aligns across 7 bases. The V gene's germline CDR1 is SGHRS and CDR2 YFSETQ. Trimming removed 4 bases from V and 8 bases from J; junction bases left unmatched: 11. The CDR3 totals 15 residues. CDR3 sequence: CASSALQGSAEKLFF. DNA for the CDR3: TGCGCCAGCAGCGCCCTACAGGGGTCTGCGGAAAAACTGTTTTTT.

The chain employs TRBV19 and TRBJ2-5, with 7 bases fitting TRBD1. Germline CDR1 is LNHDA and CDR2 is SQIVND (reference sequence). The CDR3 has 16 amino acids. V trimming: 3 bases; J trimming: 4 bases; junction bases outside the gene matches: 11. The CDR3 nucleotides read TGTGCCAGTAGTATCAAGGGACAGCATGAAGGAGAGACCCAGTACTTC. Protein product: CASSIKGQHEGETQYF.

A note on this clone: Other DNA sequences within the sample encode an identical CDR3. The chain links TRBV14 to TRBJ1-1; the match to TRBD1 covers 8 bases. The CDR3 has 15 amino acids. Germline-derived CDR1 and CDR2 are SGHDN and FVKESK. The V gene end was trimmed by 2 bases and the J gene end by 1 base; junction bases not matched to a gene: 3. CDR3 loop: CASSQRTGRNTEAFF. The CDR3 DNA follows: TGTGCCAGCAGCCAAAGGACAGGGAGGAACACTGAAGCTTTCTTT.

The chain recombines TRBV10-3 with TRBJ1-2; the D gene is possibly TRBD1 (5 bases). Germline CDR1 and CDR2: ENHRY and SYGVKD. V lost 4 bases, J lost 1 base, and 7 bases lay in between. The CDR3 sequence is 13 residues long. This CDR3 reads CAISAQGNYGYTF. For the CDR3, the DNA is TGTGCCATCAGTGCCCAGGGTAACTATGGCTACACCTTC.

This clone appeared a few times. The CDR3 protein is CASSAGPIDYGYTF. In nucleotides, the CDR3 is TGTGCCAGCAGCGCGGGACCAATCGATTATGGCTACACCTTC. V is TRBV7-2 and J is TRBJ1-2; D might be TRBD1 (5 bases). Germline lookup yields CDR1 SGHTA and CDR2 FQGNSA. There are 14 residues in the CDR3. V shed 5 bases and J shed 5 bases, with 15 bases lying between them.

The gene calls are TRBV3-1 (or the pseudogene TRBV3-2) and TRBJ1-5, with 7 bases fitting TRBD1. The CDR3 has 15 amino acids. V was pared by 4 bases and J by 3 bases, with 6 bases of the junction left unmatched. Germline V lookup: CDR1 LGHDT, CDR2 YNNKEL (reference sequence). The CDR3 here is CASSRTGDFNQPQHF. The CDR3 DNA reads TGTGCCAGCAGCCGAACAGGGGACTTCAATCAGCCCCAGCATTTT.

V usage is TRBV24-1 and J usage is TRBJ1-5; D not certain. The CDR3 is 14 residues long. The V and J ends lost 4 bases and 0 bases respectively, with 6 bases between them. Germline CDR1 reads KGHDR; CDR2 reads SFDVKD. For the CDR3, the DNA is TGTGCCACCAGTGACCCCTCTAGCAATCAGCCCCAGCATTTT. Encoded protein: CATSDPSSNQPQHF.

This clone was seen only a few times. The V and J genes are TRBV9 and TRBJ1-6, with TRBD1 matching 7 bases. Germline V lookup: CDR1 SGDLS, CDR2 YYNGEE. The CDR3 consists of 15 residues. J lost 9 bases, V lost 4 bases, and 10 bases had no gene match. CDR3 coding DNA: TGTGCCAGCAGCCCTCAACAGGGGTTAGGTTCACCCCTCCACTTT. It codes for CASSPQQGLGSPLHF. Variable domain in full (rest from reference TRBV9 and TRBJ1-6): DSGVTQTPKHLITATGQRVTLRCSPRSGDLSVYWYQQSLDQGLQFLIQYYNGEERAKGNILERFSAQQFPDLHSELNLSSLELGDSALYFCASSPQQGLGSPLHFGNGTRLTVT.

V gene TRBV6-5 combines with J gene TRBJ1-1, with 7 bases fitting TRBD1. CDR1 is MNHEY, CDR2 SVGAGI, per germline. Trimming took 6 bases from V and 6 from J; bases not matched to a gene: 4. The CDR3 consists of 12 residues. The CDR3 DNA reads TGTGCCAGCAGGGGACAGCAACCTGAAGCTTTCTTT. This gives the protein CASRGQQPEAFF.